This TCR beta chain originates from a study of T cell repertoires in cytomegalovirus infection. Across the study: HLA-B-restricted CMV epitopes that are well studied were used alongside recently identified HLA-C-restricted ones. Matching HLA type, along with CMV infection, was indicated by public TCR beta signatures. The study, taken as a whole, reports: Clonotypes of TCR beta that were HLA-C-restricted and CMV-specific dominated the ex vivo response.

Points on this clonotype: Its antigen is not identified.

TCRdb re-analysed the reads in MiXCR, keeping a single row per CDR3 protein. The sample records roughly 110,000 distinct CDR3 sequences, 30% being singletons. CDR1 is SGHDT, CDR2 YYEEEE, per germline. This CDR3 is 13 amino acids long. Trimming cost V 4 bases and J 3 bases, with 10 bases left between them. The sample consisted of CD8+ T cells from cultured PBMCs, taken from culture after CMV antigen stimulation. The chain couples TRBV5-6 to TRBJ1-1; D ambiguous. The clonotype comes from a human donor in good health (CMV status not recorded). Some clones in this sample may be carry-over from other donors' samples. The CDR3 coding sequence is TGTGCCAGCAGCGCGTCCCGTTACACTGAAGCTTTCTTT. It is translated as CASSASRYTEAFF. The entire variable domain, with the rest obtained from reference TRBV5-6 and TRBJ1-1, is as follows: DAGVTQSPTHLIKTRGQQVTLRCSPKSGHDTVSWYQQALGQGPQFIFQYYEEEERQRGNFPDRFSGHQFPNYSSELNVNALLLGDSALYLCASSASRYTEAFFGQGTRLTVV.